This T cell receptor (beta chain) was sequenced for a study of identical twins (dated by TCRdb to 2016 to 2017). About the investigation overall: The study deep-sequenced TCR alpha and beta repertoires from monozygotic twins, unrelated adults of various ages and cord blood to test whether fetal clonotypes persist. Replicate twin experiments were performed at different times using different library preparation protocols to rule out contamination. Here is what the overall study found, with its caveats: Because the same donors could not be followed over many years, the conclusions relied on cross-sectional statistical analysis. In monozygotic twins, recombination models systematically underestimated out-of-frame TCR alpha sharing, but the models matched the sharing seen between unrelated individuals. Fewer insertions were carried by abundant cord blood beta clonotypes; a weaker similar trend was observed in young adult naive repertoires, while no such trend was observed in memory repertoires. Zero-insertion analyses could be partly confounded by invariant T cells such as MAIT and iNKT, although diverse VJ usage argued against such confounding for most clonotypes. Compared with coincidental sharing between unrelated individuals, out-of-frame TCR alpha sequences shared between twins showed an excess of sequences with low generation probability. The excess sharing between twins in beta out-of-frame sequences was weaker because fewer shared sequences reduced the signal-to-noise ratio.

Every donor in the study was a healthy Caucasian. Remarks on this clonotype: What antigen it recognizes has not been identified. No base qualities exist here, and no much larger clone lies one base off it.

Library preparation was by 5' RACE. TCRdb lists the instrument as Illumina HiSeq 2000. A universal primer binding site was added through template switching, and the final cDNA carried a unique molecular identifier so that TCR cDNA molecules could be counted accurately. First-strand cDNA for TCR alpha and beta chains was synthesized from specific primers in the conserved constant-segment region. To control for contamination, every cDNA library carried two barcodes: a SMART-Mk sample barcode plus Illumina barcodes. TruSeq adapter sequences, together with Illumina sample barcodes, were added in two successive PCR steps. Sequencing of the TCR alpha and beta cDNA libraries was done on the Illumina HiSeq platform using custom primers. Per the authors' processing: Raw reads were processed with MiGEC to extract unique molecular identifiers, and MiXCR was used to determine CDR3 positions. Recombination models were inferred per individual with the repgenHMM and IGoR tools using an EM algorithm. Shared clonotypes were analyzed with the tcR package in R, and sharing was normalized by the product of cloneset sizes. To study raw recombination free of thymic and clonal selection effects, out-of-frame nonproductive sequences were analyzed. TCRdb trimmed public reads at Q25 via fastp, called clones via MiXCR and kept in-frame beta chains. Merged by CDR3 protein, the rows form single entries marked with the most common genes and DNA. The V and J calls were determined by TCRdb, not by the authors. For this sample the table gives about 1.7 million distinct CDR3 sequences, of which under 35% were detected only once. The ten largest clones add up to over 0.25% of the sample.

V loses 4 bases of germline sequence and J loses 7 bases, and the interval between the two ends is 18 bases. Taken from cysteine to phenylalanine, the CDR3 has 14 residues. This entry keeps only the CDR3 DNA: 42 bases, framed from base 1. The germline V gene sets CDR1 to SGHDT and CDR2 to YYEEEE. Sequencing input: cord blood. The rearrangement joined TRBV5-6 to TRBJ2-7, with the D assignment possibly TRBD1 or TRBD2, given 6 matching bases for each. The TCR was taken from a newborn girl in good health. The DNA is as follows: TGTGCCAGCAGCCGGGGGACCAGGGGTGGGGAGCAGTACTTC. Its protein reads: CASSRGTRGGEQYF. Joined to the reference TRBV5-6 and TRBJ2-7 proteins, this CDR3 gives the full variable domain: DAGVTQSPTHLIKTRGQQVTLRCSPKSGHDTVSWYQQALGQGPQFIFQYYEEEERQRGNFPDRFSGHQFPNYSSELNVNALLLGDSALYLCASSRGTRGGEQYFGPGTRLTVT.